This TCR beta chain was identified during a study of T-cell reconstitution after alpha-beta-depleted transplantation in children. This clonotype was detected a few times. A TCRbeta library incorporating unique molecular identifiers was prepared. Each CDR3 protein gets one entry after TCRdb re-called the PCR reads with MiXCR. The sample has around 400,000 distinct CDR3 sequences; 20% are singletons. The CDR3 is 13 residues long. Trimming left V 6 bases short and J 3 bases short, with 10 bases between. The rearrangement uses TRBV12-3 or TRBV12-4 and TRBJ2-3; TRBD2 is a possible D gene (6 bases). This sample comprised PBMCs from the stem cell graft donor, obtained from the stem cell graft. This clonotype was obtained from a human donor who donated a stem cell graft to a child with acute myeloid leukemia. The CDR3 nucleotides are TGTGCCAGCAGAGGAGGGAGAACAGATACGCAGTATTTT. Amino acids: CASRGGRTDTQYF.